This is a list of T cell receptor beta chains from one sample in a study of shared clonotypes between healthy human individuals. Using immunoSEQ multiplex PCR, the repertoire was profiled, and TCRdb retains in-frame clones only, with some absent. The data contain over a million clones, around 97% of them singletons. The specimen sequenced was naive CD4+ T cells sorted from blood. The receptors were sampled from a man aged 25 to 45 in good health. CDR3s include the opening cysteine and the closing phenylalanine or tryptophan. Fields, in order: V gene, clone size, CDR3 length, J gene, D gene, CDR3 DNA, CDR3 protein. The D gene is left open where the match is weak. Size is omitted from some rows. Given values are once, few, many or a class for expanded clones.

TRBV7-9	.	15	TRBJ1-5	.	TGTGCCAGCAGCTTAGTAGGGGCAGGGTCTCAGCCCCAGCATTTT	CASSLVGAGSQPQHF
TRBV5-4	.	15	TRBJ2-2	TRBD1	TGTGCCAGCAGCCTAGGGACAGGGGCCACCGGGGAGCTGTTTTTT	CASSLGTGATGELFF
TRBV18	.	18	TRBJ2-2	.	TGTGCCAGCTCACCCACCGTATTTTCGGGACTCCCTGTCTGGGAGCTGTTTTTT	CASSPTVFSGLPVWELFF
TRBV14	once	20	TRBJ1-1	.	TGTGCCAGCAGCCAAGTACGGATAGAGAAAGTAGGCCTCGGGGGACGAGAAGCTTTCTTT	CASSQVRIEKVGLGGREAFF
TRBV4-3	.	15	TRBJ1-2	.	TGCGCCAGCAGCCGAAAAATGGACTCAGCGGCTGGCTACACCTTC	CASSRKMDSAAGYTF
TRBV19	.	16	TRBJ2-1	TRBD1	TGTGCCAGCCGAAGAGGACAGGCCTTATCGACGAATGAGCAGTTCTTC	CASRRGQALSTNEQFF
TRBV4-3	.	15	TRBJ2-7	TRBD2	TGCGCCAGCAGCCAGAGGATAGCGGGGGGCTTCGAGCAGTACTTC	CASSQRIAGGFEQYF
TRBV14	.	15	TRBJ2-1	.	TGTGCCAGCAGCCTCTTCCGGGACTTTTACAATGAGCAGTTCTTC	CASSLFRDFYNEQFF
TRBV19	.	18	TRBJ2-4	.	TGTGCCAGTAGTATAATTGCTGCCGGGACCCGGAGAGGAGACATTCAGTACTTC	CASSIIAAGTRRGDIQYF
TRBV7-2	.	13	TRBJ1-2	TRBD1	TGTGCCAGCAGCTTAGGACAGGGGCGAGGCTACACCTTC	CASSLGQGRGYTF
TRBV7-9	.	15	TRBJ2-1	.	TGTGCCAGCAGCTTCCTTGCGGGCTCCTACAATGAGCAGTTCTTC	CASSFLAGSYNEQFF
TRBV5-4	.	12	TRBJ1-3	.	TGTGCCAGCAGCTCCCAGGGAAACACCATATATTTT	CASSSQGNTIYF
TRBV19	.	13	TRBJ2-7	.	TGTGCCAGTAGGGAGGGGTCGCTTTACGAGCAGTACTTC	CASREGSLYEQYF
TRBV27	.	13	TRBJ1-5	.	TGTGCCAGCAGTTTGTGGCGGGACCAGCCCCAGCATTTT	CASSLWRDQPQHF
TRBV7-9	.	17	TRBJ1-5	.	TGTGCCAGCAGCTCCCTAGAGGGGGATCCCAGCAATCAGCCCCAGCATTTT	CASSSLEGDPSNQPQHF
TRBV7-8	.	12	TRBJ2-5	TRBD2	TGTGCCAGCAGCTTAGGGCTAGCGGGGAGGTACTTC	CASSLGLAGRYF
TRBV6-9	.	17	TRBJ1-5	.	TGTGCCAGCGGGTCCGGGACCGGTAGAGGTGGGGATCAGCCCCAGCATTTT	CASGSGTGRGGDQPQHF
TRBV5-1	.	17	TRBJ2-1	TRBD2	TGCGCCAGCTATTCCCCGAAAAGCGGGAGTTTCTACAATGAGCAGTTCTTC	CASYSPKSGSFYNEQFF
TRBV11-3	.	14	TRBJ2-7	.	TGTGCCAGCAGCTTAGGCTGGCCTACCTACGAGCAGTACTTC	CASSLGWPTYEQYF
TRBV29-1	.	11	TRBJ2-7	TRBD1	TGCAGCGTTGGAGTGAGACAGGGTCGGTACTTC	CSVGVRQGRYF
TRBV19	.	15	TRBJ1-5	TRBD1	TGTGCCAGTAGCACAGGGGGCTGGGGCAATCAGCCCCAGCATTTT	CASSTGGWGNQPQHF
TRBV7-6	.	15	TRBJ2-3	TRBD1	TGTGCCAGCAGCTCCTACCCTGACAGGGCAGATACGCAGTATTTT	CASSSYPDRADTQYF
TRBV7-3	.	16	TRBJ2-1	TRBD2	TGTGCCAGCAGCTCTCCGGGACTAGGTGGCTACAATGAGCAGTTCTTC	CASSSPGLGGYNEQFF
TRBV2	.	14	TRBJ2-3	TRBD2	TGTGCCAGCCGGACTAGCGGGAACACAGATACGCAGTATTTT	CASRTSGNTDTQYF
TRBV5-1	once	16	TRBJ2-3	TRBD2	TGCGCCAGCAGCTCAGGACTAGCGGGAGTATCAGATACGCAGTATTTT	CASSSGLAGVSDTQYF
TRBV28	once	19	TRBJ2-7	TRBD1	TGTGCCAGCAGTACGCACCGGGACAGGGGGCTAGCGGGATTCTACGAGCAGTACTTC	CASSTHRDRGLAGFYEQYF
TRBV2	.	13	TRBJ1-5	.	TGTGCCAGCAGTGTTCTGGGAAATCAGCCCCAGCATTTT	CASSVLGNQPQHF
TRBV18	once	18	TRBJ2-6	.	TGTGCCAGCTCACCCGTAATCCAGGGAATGGTGGGGGCCAACGTCCTGACTTTC	CASSPVIQGMVGANVLTF
TRBV10-3	.	13	TRBJ2-3	.	TGTGCCATCAGACGCGACAGCACAGATACGCAGTATTTT	CAIRRDSTDTQYF
TRBV5-1	.	14	TRBJ2-5	.	TGCGCCAGCAGCCTTATGGGAAACCCAGAGACCCAGTACTTC	CASSLMGNPETQYF
TRBV7-2	.	15	TRBJ2-3	.	TGTGCCAGCAGCTTATGGGCGGGTTCCACAGATACGCAGTATTTT	CASSLWAGSTDTQYF
TRBV29-1	.	13	TRBJ2-5	TRBD2	TGCAGCGTTGCTGCGGGAGGACAAGAGACCCAGTACTTC	CSVAAGGQETQYF
TRBV11-2	.	15	TRBJ2-7	.	TGTGCCAGCAGCTTATCACGGACCGGGGGCTACGAGCAGTACTTC	CASSLSRTGGYEQYF
TRBV6-6	once	14	TRBJ1-5	.	TGTGCCAGCAGTTCCGCGAGGAGCAATCAGCCCCAGCATTTT	CASSSARSNQPQHF
TRBV14	.	14	TRBJ2-1	.	TGTGCCAGCAGCCGAAGGGGGAGCTACAATGAGCAGTTCTTC	CASSRRGSYNEQFF
TRBV7-8	.	13	TRBJ2-1	.	TGTGCCAGCAGCTTGGGACTTTACAATGAGCAGTTCTTC	CASSLGLYNEQFF
TRBV10-3	.	13	TRBJ2-3	.	TGTGCCATCCGACAGGTGGATGTCGGTACGCAGTATTTT	CAIRQVDVGTQYF
TRBV5-5	once	16	TRBJ2-5	.	TGTGCCAGCAGCTTGGGTGGACAAGGGTCCCAAGAGACCCAGTACTTC	CASSLGGQGSQETQYF
TRBV7-2	.	16	TRBJ2-7	TRBD1	TGTGCCAGCAGCTTAGCGCGGGGCAGGGGGCCCTACGAGCAGTACTTC	CASSLARGRGPYEQYF
TRBV9	.	15	TRBJ2-7	TRBD1	TGTGCCAGCTCCCCCCGGACAGGGAGCTCCTACGAGCAGTACTTC	CASSPRTGSSYEQYF
TRBV7-6	.	16	TRBJ1-1	TRBD1	TGTGCCAGCAGCCTAGGAAGGACAGGGCTGAACACTGAAGCTTTCTTT	CASSLGRTGLNTEAFF
TRBV11-2	.	15	TRBJ2-1	.	TGTGCCAGCAGCCCTAGACCTAGCTCCTACAATGAGCAGTTCTTC	CASSPRPSSYNEQFF
TRBV7-2	.	14	TRBJ2-3	.	TGTGCCAGCAGCTTAGGCAGCTACACAGATACGCAGTATTTT	CASSLGSYTDTQYF
TRBV9	.	15	TRBJ1-4	.	TGTGCCAGCAGCGTAGGGAGGGGAGGGGTGGAAAAACTGTTTTTT	CASSVGRGGVEKLFF
TRBV28	.	12	TRBJ1-2	.	TGTGCCAGCTGGGGGTTGGACTATGGCTACACCTTC	CASWGLDYGYTF
TRBV7-7	.	13	TRBJ1-5	.	TGTGCCAGCAGCTCAGACGGGGGTCAGCCCCAGCATTTT	CASSSDGGQPQHF
TRBV7-2	.	15	TRBJ2-7	TRBD2	TGTGCCAGCAGCTTGGAAGCGGGGCCGTACTACGAGCAGTACTTC	CASSLEAGPYYEQYF
TRBV21-1	.	18	TRBJ2-4	.	TGTGCCAGCAGCACCCGGACTAGCGGGAGCCCTGCCAAAAACATTCAGTACTTC	CASSTRTSGSPAKNIQYF
TRBV28	.	15	TRBJ2-7	.	TGTGCCAGCAGTTTTTACGTAGGGCCCGTTTACGAGCAGTACTTC	CASSFYVGPVYEQYF
TRBV5-1	.	15	TRBJ2-2	.	TGCGCCAGCAGCTTGGGGCTAGGGGTTCCCGGGGAGCTGTTTTTT	CASSLGLGVPGELFF